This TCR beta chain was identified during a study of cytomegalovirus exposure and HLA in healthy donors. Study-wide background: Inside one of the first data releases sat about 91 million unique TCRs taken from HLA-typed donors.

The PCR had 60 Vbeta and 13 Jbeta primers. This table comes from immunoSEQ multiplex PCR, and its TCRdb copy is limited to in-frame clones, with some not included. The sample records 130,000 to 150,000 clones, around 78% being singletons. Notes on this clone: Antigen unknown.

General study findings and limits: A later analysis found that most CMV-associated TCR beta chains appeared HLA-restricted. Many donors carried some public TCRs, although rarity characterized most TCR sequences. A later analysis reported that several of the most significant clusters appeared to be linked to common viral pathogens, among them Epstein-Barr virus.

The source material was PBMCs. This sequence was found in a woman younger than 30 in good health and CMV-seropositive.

The CDR3 DNA is TGTGCCAGTAGTACCCAGGGGCGGTGGGCCAACGTCCTGACTTTC. Translation: CASSTQGRWANVLTF. The J gene is TRBJ2-6, the V gene TRBV19; a weak D match, TRBD1 (6 bases). The ends were cut back, 4 bases at V and 5 bases at J, with 12 bases in the middle. Looked up from germline, CDR1 is LNHDA and CDR2 is SQIVND (reference sequence). The CDR3 has 15 residues.